The entry that follows covers one T cell receptor beta chain sequence. Its target is not known. Documented treatment: over 15 received Ad26.COV2.S at low or high dose, single or two shots; about 5 received placebo; per-sample allocation not given. Day 63 following the first vaccine or placebo injection was when the samples were taken. In Boston, the donor was an adult between 18-55 years of age. The data are from a study of Ad26.COV2.S vaccination and SARS-CoV-2 variants. In the study overall: Donor participated within the Ad26.COV2.S arm of the COV1001 trial. Points from the study as a whole: Similar non-spike TCR breadth was seen in vaccine and placebo recipients.

CDR3 size: 17 residues. The germline V gene has CDR1 MNHEY and CDR2 SMNVEV (reference sequence). V gave up 1 base and J gave up 7 bases; unmatched junction bases: 9. Method: immunoSEQ multiplex PCR; TCRdb's copy keeps in-frame clones and lacks some. The sample lists around 250,000 clones, around 90% occurring once. The source was peripheral blood, collected in a trial of Ad26.COV2.S vaccine versus placebo. J is TRBJ2-1 and V is TRBV27, with 11 nucleotides matching TRBD2. The origin of this receptor is a person aged 18-65 years who received the Ad26.COV2.S COVID-19 vaccine or a placebo. This chain's CDR3 is CASSLYTSGSSLNEQFF. For the CDR3, the DNA is TGTGCCAGCAGTTTATATACTAGCGGGAGTAGTCTTAATGAGCAGTTCTTC.